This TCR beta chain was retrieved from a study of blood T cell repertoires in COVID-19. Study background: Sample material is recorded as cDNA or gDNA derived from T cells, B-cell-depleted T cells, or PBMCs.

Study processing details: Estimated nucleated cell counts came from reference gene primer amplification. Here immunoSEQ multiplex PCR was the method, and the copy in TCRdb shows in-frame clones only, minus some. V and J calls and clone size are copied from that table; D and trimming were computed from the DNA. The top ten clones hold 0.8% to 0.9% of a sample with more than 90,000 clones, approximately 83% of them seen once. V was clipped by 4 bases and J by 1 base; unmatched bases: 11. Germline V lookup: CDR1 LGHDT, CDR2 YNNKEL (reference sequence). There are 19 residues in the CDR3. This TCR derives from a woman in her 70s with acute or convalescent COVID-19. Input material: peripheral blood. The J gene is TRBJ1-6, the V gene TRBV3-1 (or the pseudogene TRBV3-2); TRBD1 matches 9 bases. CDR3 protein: CASSLTGTGRRSYNSPLHF. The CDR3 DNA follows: TGTGCCAGCAGCCTTACCGGGACAGGGAGAAGGTCCTATAATTCACCCCTCCACTTT.